This TCR beta chain derives from a study of monozygotic twins with cystic fibrosis. CDR3 length equals 16 residues. Germline-derived CDR1 and CDR2 are WSHSY and SAAADI. The V gene end was trimmed by 6 bases and the J gene end by 6 bases; junction bases not matched to a gene: 13. The table came from immunoSEQ multiplex PCR; TCRdb's copy has only in-frame clones and leaves some out. The sample yields 30,000 or so clones, approximately 65% seen once. This clone was recorded a few times. This rearrangement joins TRBV10-2 to TRBJ2-7; 11 bases align to TRBD2. The TCR originated in a girl between 10 and 17 years old with cystic fibrosis. What was sequenced was blood. For the CDR3, the DNA is TGCGCCAGCAGGTCCTCGGGGACTAGCGGAGGGTCCGAGCAGTACTTC. It encodes CASRSSGTSGGSEQYF.